The clone carrying this T cell receptor (beta chain) was picked up one time. The antigen remains unidentified. A much more abundant neighbour one base away suggests this may be a read error. In this CDR3 the conserved last residue, phenylalanine or tryptophan, is missing, so a read error is likely. CDR3 regions of TCR beta were amplified from RNA transcripts. Scientists carried out first-round RT-PCR using HTBI primers and then a second-round multiplex PCR. TCRdb passed the multiplex PCR reads through MiXCR, listing each CDR3 protein once. The table includes about 700,000 distinct CDR3 sequences, 40% detected once. The data originate from a study of Graves' ophthalmopathy and Graves' hyperthyroidism. Study-level results: Separation of ophthalmopathy from stable hyperthyroidism was achieved by a 13-signature model, at approximately 88% sensitivity and under 82% specificity.

This receptor was obtained from an adult man with Graves' ophthalmopathy. Sequencing was done on a sample of peripheral blood.

The CDR3 nucleotides are TGTGCCAGCAGCTCAAGCAGGGTTTCCTACGAGCAGTACTGC. Translated: CASSSSRVSYEQYC. This sequence joins TRBV7-2 and TRBJ2-7, with D possibly TRBD1 on 5 matching bases. Trimming shortened V by 4 bases and J by 1 base, and 11 bases separated the two germline ends. The CDR3 contains 14 residues. From germline, CDR1 is SGHTA and CDR2 FQGNSA.